This entry describes one T cell receptor (beta chain). Its matching antigen is unknown. The data derive from a study of shared clonotypes between healthy human individuals. Study summary: Aged between 18 and 49, the donors were a couple of women and a few men.

The study ran the assay at deep level. The assay was immunoSEQ multiplex PCR, and TCRdb's table has in-frame clones only and misses some. This table has 1.6 million or so clones, less than 99% appearing once. Study-wide results and limits: Though the depth was large, rarefaction showed that sorted-subset sequencing was incomplete. The authors expected sequencing depth to affect clonotype sharing among donors.

Germline V gene lookup returns CDR1 SGHNT and CDR2 YYREEE (reference sequence). V gave up 0 bases and J gave up 7 bases, with 13 bases separating them. The CDR3 runs 15 residues. The sample taken for sequencing was naive CD4+ T cells sorted from blood. Described subset: CD45RA+ positively selected. The TCR was taken from a man aged 25 to 40 in good health. V and J are TRBV5-4 and TRBJ1-4; D is uncertain. The CDR3 loop is CASSLDTTRGEKLFF. The CDR3 coding sequence is TGTGCCAGCAGCTTGGACACCACGCGGGGTGAAAAACTGTTTTTT.